The rows below give T cell receptor beta chains drawn from one sample of a study of identical twins. Each CDR3 protein gets one entry after TCRdb re-called the 5' RACE reads with MiXCR. The profile covers about 500,000 distinct CDR3 sequences, with approximately 15% appearing a single time and approximately 1% taken by the ten largest. This sample also appeared in a second study, on yellow fever vaccine responses in identical twins.

Sequencing was performed on CD4+ T cells sorted from blood. The source of these receptors is a woman between 18 and 29 years old in good health. The CDR3 runs from the conserved cysteine through the conserved F or W. A D gene is named only where the DNA matches it firmly. A row's size may be missing; if present it is once, few, many or a size class.

TRBV4-2	.	TRBD2	TRBJ2-3	CASSQAGTSGRPDTQYF	TGTGCCAGCAGCCAAGCTGGGACTAGCGGGAGGCCAGATACGCAGTATTTT
TRBV7-9	few	.	TRBJ2-5	CASSLGTASQETQYF	TGTGCCAGCAGCTTAGGGACAGCTTCACAAGAGACCCAGTACTTC
TRBV5-4	.	TRBD1	TRBJ1-4	CASSMDRGQEKLFF	TGTGCCAGCAGCATGGACAGGGGGCAAGAAAAACTGTTTTTT
TRBV6-1	few	.	TRBJ2-1	CASSDAGINEQFF	TGTGCCAGCAGTGACGCGGGGATTAATGAGCAGTTCTTC
TRBV5-1	few	.	TRBJ2-7	CASSLGPNSYEQYF	TGCGCCAGCAGCTTGGGGCCCAATAGCTACGAGCAGTACTTC
TRBV9	.	TRBD1	TRBJ1-2	CASSVGGTANYGYTF	TGTGCCAGCAGCGTAGGGGGGACAGCTAACTATGGCTACACCTTC
TRBV7-2	many	.	TRBJ2-5	CASSLGSSRTMGETQYF	TGTGCCAGCAGCTTAGGTAGCAGCCGCACCATGGGGGAGACCCAGTACTTC
TRBV29-1	.	TRBD2	TRBJ2-5	CSVVLGTSGRETQYF	TGCAGCGTTGTCCTAGGGACTAGCGGGAGGGAGACCCAGTACTTC
TRBV11-2	.	.	TRBJ2-5	CASSFGDHSQETQYF	TGTGCCAGCAGCTTCGGAGACCACAGCCAAGAGACCCAGTACTTC
TRBV12-3/TRBV12-4	.	.	TRBJ2-5	CASSLDGIKETQYF	TGTGCCAGCAGTTTAGACGGGATAAAAGAGACCCAGTACTTC
TRBV12-3/TRBV12-4	few	.	TRBJ1-2	CASSLPTGRYGYTF	TGTGCCAGCAGTTTACCCACAGGTCGCTATGGCTACACCTTC
TRBV20-1	few	TRBD1	TRBJ2-3	CSARVSGGRSTDTQYF	TGCAGTGCTAGAGTTTCAGGGGGCAGAAGCACAGATACGCAGTATTTT
TRBV20-1	few	.	TRBJ2-7	CSASSSDSYEQYF	TGCAGTGCTAGCTCATCGGACTCCTACGAGCAGTACTTC
TRBV24-1	few	TRBD2	TRBJ2-7	CATSDFPSGSGEQYF	TGTGCCACCAGTGATTTTCCCAGCGGGAGCGGCGAGCAGTACTTC
TRBV4-2	.	TRBD1	TRBJ2-4	CASSQAERTGTVYF	TGTGCCAGCAGCCAAGCCGAAAGGACAGGGACGGTGTACTTC
TRBV12-3/TRBV12-4	.	TRBD2	TRBJ2-5	CASSLLAGRLTQYF	TGTGCCAGCAGTTTACTAGCGGGAAGGTTGACCCAGTACTTC
TRBV6-1	few	TRBD1	TRBJ2-7	CASRLRDRGTYEQYF	TGTGCCAGCAGGCTCCGGGACAGGGGGACCTACGAGCAGTACTTC
TRBV4-2	.	TRBD2	TRBJ2-2	CASSQDIRGANTGELFF	TGTGCCAGCAGCCAAGATATACGGGGGGCGAACACCGGGGAGCTGTTTTTT
TRBV7-2	many	.	TRBJ2-3	CASSLDWGTDTQYF	TGTGCCAGCAGCTTGGACTGGGGCACAGATACGCAGTATTTT
TRBV3-1	few	TRBD1	TRBJ2-1	CASSQEDRGDEQFF	TGTGCCAGCAGCCAGGAGGACAGGGGGGATGAGCAGTTCTTC
TRBV12-3/TRBV12-4	few	TRBD2	TRBJ2-1	CASSSKTGTRNEQFF	TGTGCCAGCAGCTCGAAAACCGGGACTAGGAATGAGCAGTTCTTC
TRBV3-1	.	TRBD2	TRBJ2-7	CASSQSWGTSGYEQYF	TGTGCCAGCAGCCAGTCCTGGGGGACTAGCGGATACGAGCAGTACTTC
TRBV6-1	.	TRBD2	TRBJ2-2	CASTSGGSNFAGELFF	TGTGCCAGCACGTCCGGCGGGAGTAACTTTGCCGGGGAGCTGTTTTTT
TRBV18	.	TRBD1	TRBJ2-7	CASSRGTGSLEGYEQYF	TGTGCCAGCTCACGCGGGACAGGGTCATTGGAGGGCTACGAGCAGTACTTC
TRBV7-2	.	.	TRBJ2-7	CASKLDRFSYEQYF	TGTGCCAGCAAGCTAGACAGGTTCTCCTACGAGCAGTACTTC
TRBV10-3	.	.	TRBJ2-2	CAITQGRGSNTGELFF	TGTGCCATCACCCAAGGCAGGGGCTCGAACACCGGGGAGCTGTTTTTT
TRBV12-3/TRBV12-4	few	.	TRBJ2-2	CASARTRSGLTRSGELFF	TGTGCCAGCGCTCGGACTCGTAGTGGGCTGACTCGATCCGGGGAGCTGTTTTTT
TRBV6-2/TRBV6-3	few	.	TRBJ2-5	CASSYSKTEETQYF	TGTGCCAGCAGTTACTCGAAGACAGAAGAGACCCAGTACTTC
TRBV20-1	few	TRBD2	TRBJ2-1	CSALLAGRGSEQFF	TGCAGTGCTTTACTAGCGGGAAGGGGTAGTGAGCAGTTCTTC
TRBV20-1	few	TRBD1	TRBJ1-5	CSARPSDRGGQPQHF	TGCAGTGCTAGACCCTCGGACAGGGGAGGTCAGCCCCAGCATTTT
TRBV6-1	few	TRBD1	TRBJ1-2	CATRRQGSNYGYTF	TGTGCCACCCGCCGACAGGGTTCGAACTATGGCTACACCTTC
TRBV6-2/TRBV6-3	few	.	TRBJ1-1	CASSYSGPRAFF	TGTGCCAGCAGTTACTCGGGCCCGAGGGCTTTCTTT
TRBV20-1	many	.	TRBJ2-1	CSATISGFEQFF	TGCAGTGCTACCATATCAGGATTTGAGCAGTTCTTC
TRBV6-2/TRBV6-3	few	.	TRBJ2-3	CASSYYETASSKGTQYF	TGTGCCAGCAGTTACTATGAGACAGCCTCTAGCAAGGGAACGCAGTATTTT
TRBV11-2	few	TRBD2	TRBJ2-6	CASSLGLAGNSGANVLTF	TGTGCCAGCAGCTTAGGACTAGCGGGAAACTCTGGGGCCAACGTCCTGACTTTC
TRBV6-5	few	.	TRBJ1-1	CASSYSGNSGTEAFF	TGTGCCAGCAGTTACTCAGGGAACAGTGGCACTGAAGCTTTCTTT
TRBV6-1	few	.	TRBJ2-7	CASRDPGLENWEQYF	TGTGCCAGCAGGGATCCGGGACTCGAAAACTGGGAGCAGTACTTC
TRBV10-3	many	TRBD1	TRBJ2-5	CAISGTGVARETQYF	TGTGCCATCAGTGGGACAGGGGTAGCTCGAGAGACCCAGTACTTC
TRBV11-3	.	.	TRBJ2-3	CASSLDSLVADTQYF	TGTGCCAGCAGCTTAGATTCTTTGGTGGCAGATACGCAGTATTTT
TRBV10-2	few	TRBD1	TRBJ2-7	CASSTDRGLYEQYF	TGCGCCAGCAGTACCGACAGGGGGTTATACGAGCAGTACTTC
TRBV29-1	.	TRBD1	TRBJ2-3	CSASRWDRATDTQYF	TGCAGCGCCTCCCGCTGGGACAGAGCCACAGATACGCAGTATTTT
TRBV5-1	many	.	TRBJ2-2	CASSRDTGELFF	TGCGCCAGCAGCCGCGACACCGGGGAGCTGTTTTTT
TRBV3-1	few	TRBD2	TRBJ2-3	CASSQGSGGSGNTQYF	TGTGCCAGCAGCCAAGGCAGCGGGGGGTCCGGGAATACGCAGTATTTT
TRBV10-3	few	TRBD2	TRBJ2-5	CAISEEMVVAGKETQYF	TGTGCCATCAGTGAGGAAATGGTAGTAGCGGGGAAAGAGACCCAGTACTTC
TRBV20-1	few	TRBD2	TRBJ2-1	CSAGTRLPQEQFF	TGCAGTGCCGGGACTAGGCTTCCCCAGGAGCAGTTCTTC
TRBV29-1	many	.	TRBJ2-2	CSGRGTGELFF	TGCAGCGGGCGGGGCACCGGGGAGCTGTTTTTT
TRBV4-1	few	.	TRBJ2-1	CASSRLTGGVYNEQFF	TGCGCCAGCAGCCGACTGACAGGAGGAGTCTACAATGAGCAGTTCTTC
TRBV5-1	few	.	TRBJ2-1	CASSSGYLSDNEQFF	TGCGCCAGCAGCTCGGGCTACCTCTCGGACAATGAGCAGTTCTTC
TRBV5-5	few	.	TRBJ2-1	CASSLDLKQFF	TGTGCCAGCAGCCTCGACTTAAAGCAGTTCTTC
TRBV24-1	.	TRBD2	TRBJ2-5	CATRAGGKTQYF	TGTGCCACCAGGGCGGGGGGTAAGACCCAGTACTTC
TRBV11-1	many	TRBD2	TRBJ2-1	CASSLRLAGANEQFF	TGTGCCAGCAGCTTACGACTAGCGGGAGCCAATGAGCAGTTCTTC
TRBV28	few	.	TRBJ1-6	CASSRGLVSSTLHF	TGTGCCAGCAGCCGCGGCCTCGTGTCGTCTACCCTCCACTTT
TRBV10-3	.	TRBD2	TRBJ2-1	CAISGGLEGEQFF	TGTGCCATCAGTGGCGGACTAGAGGGTGAGCAGTTCTTC
TRBV12-3/TRBV12-4	once	.	TRBJ2-7	CASCRWDTLTYEQYF	TGTGCCAGCTGTCGATGGGACACCCTAACTTACGAGCAGTACTTC